The rows below give T cell receptor beta chains drawn from one sample of a study of cytomegalovirus exposure and HLA in healthy donors. Produced via immunoSEQ multiplex PCR; TCRdb's table is partial and in-frame only. The sample has 150,000 to 200,000 clones, more than 65% seen once. What was sequenced was PBMCs. The receptor source for this set is a girl aged 2 to 10 in good health and CMV-seropositive. Both conserved end residues are part of each CDR3. The order of the fields is J gene, D gene, clone size, V gene, CDR3 protein, CDR3 DNA. D genes are given only for firm matches. Where a row states a size, it is once, few, many or the class of an expanded clone; other rows omit it.

>TRBJ2-5|TRBD2|NA|TRBV7-2
CASSSGLAGDVQETQYF
TGTGCCAGCAGCTCGGGACTAGCGGGAGATGTCCAGGAGACCCAGTACTTC
>TRBJ2-5|NA|NA|TRBV7-7
CASSLGGRGETQYF
TGTGCTAGCAGCTTAGGAGGCCGGGGAGAGACCCAGTACTTC
>TRBJ2-7|NA|NA|TRBV28
CASSYVPSSYEQYF
TGTGCCAGCAGTTACGTCCCGAGCTCCTACGAGCAGTACTTC
>TRBJ2-5|TRBD2|NA|TRBV30
CAWSVPVRLAGHQETQYF
TGTGCCTGGAGTGTACCCGTCCGCCTAGCGGGTCACCAAGAGACCCAGTACTTC
>TRBJ1-2|NA|NA|TRBV2
CATRVRVLNYGYTF
TGTGCCACTCGAGTCAGGGTCCTTAACTATGGCTACACCTTC
>TRBJ2-5|NA|NA|TRBV28
CASSSPGSRETQYF
TGTGCCAGCAGTTCCCCAGGGTCGCGAGAGACCCAGTACTTC
>TRBJ1-5|TRBD1|few|TRBV5-1
CASRTGPHQPQHF
TGCGCCAGCCGGACAGGACCTCATCAGCCCCAGCATTTT
>TRBJ2-7|TRBD1|NA|TRBV28
CASSSARQGVYEQYF
TGTGCCAGCAGTTCTGCCAGACAGGGGGTCTACGAGCAGTACTTC
>TRBJ2-1|TRBD2|NA|TRBV28
CASSPGTSGGYNEQFF
TGTGCCAGCAGTCCCGGGACTAGCGGGGGATACAATGAGCAGTTCTTC
>TRBJ1-6|TRBD1|NA|TRBV5-1
CASSPDRGGSPLHF
TGCGCCAGCAGCCCAGACAGGGGAGGTTCACCCCTCCACTTT
>TRBJ2-3|TRBD1|NA|TRBV6-1
CASSVPRDRRLTDTQYF
TGTGCCAGCAGTGTACCCCGGGACAGGCGTTTAACAGATACGCAGTATTTT
>TRBJ1-6|NA|NA|TRBV2
CASSEGQGFYNSPLHF
TGTGCCAGCAGTGAAGGTCAGGGGTTCTATAATTCACCCCTCCACTTT
>TRBJ1-5|NA|NA|TRBV19
CASSTQGQGNQPQHF
TGTGCCAGTAGTACGCAGGGGCAGGGCAATCAGCCCCAGCATTTT
>TRBJ2-3|TRBD2|NA|TRBV4-2
CASSRTSGGLDTQYF
TGTGCCAGCAGCCGGACTAGCGGGGGGTTAGATACGCAGTATTTT
>TRBJ2-1|TRBD2|NA|TRBV9
CASSVSAAAGVYNEQFF
TGTGCCAGCAGCGTATCTGCCGCGGCGGGAGTTTACAATGAGCAGTTCTTC
>TRBJ1-1|TRBD1|few|TRBV2
CASSTGGVTEAFF
TGTGCCAGCAGCACAGGGGGGGTCACTGAAGCTTTCTTT
>TRBJ2-7|TRBD1|few|TRBV6-5
CASSYSPGGYEQYF
TGTGCCAGCAGTTACTCGCCAGGGGGCTACGAGCAGTACTTC
>TRBJ2-7|NA|NA|TRBV7-8
CASSFARGRGISSYEQYF
TGTGCCAGCAGTTTCGCTCGGGGCCGGGGGATCAGCTCCTACGAGCAGTACTTC
>TRBJ2-7|TRBD2|few|TRBV15
CATSRLAGAPGEQYF
TGTGCCACCAGCAGATTAGCGGGAGCCCCCGGCGAGCAGTACTTC
>TRBJ2-1|NA|NA|TRBV10-3
CAIRAQDGSSYNEQFF
TGTGCCATTAGGGCCCAGGATGGGAGCTCCTACAATGAGCAGTTCTTC
>TRBJ1-3|TRBD1|NA|TRBV4-1
CASSRGQLRSGNTIYF
TGCGCCAGCAGCAGGGGACAGCTACGCTCTGGAAACACCATATATTTT
>TRBJ2-7|TRBD1|NA|TRBV5-1
CASSSGGQGWYEQYF
TGCGCCAGCAGCTCAGGCGGACAGGGTTGGTACGAGCAGTACTTC
>TRBJ1-2|TRBD1|NA|TRBV15
CATSRGGDRAAGYTF
TGTGCCACCAGCAGAGGGGGGGACAGGGCGGCTGGCTACACCTTC
>TRBJ1-1|NA|NA|TRBV11-2
CASSLTERENTEAFF
TGTGCCAGCAGCCTCACAGAGAGGGAGAACACTGAAGCTTTCTTT
>TRBJ1-5|TRBD1|few|TRBV4-2
CASSQDRGASNQPQHF
TGTGCCAGCAGCCAGGACAGGGGTGCGAGCAATCAGCCCCAGCATTTT
>TRBJ2-3|NA|NA|TRBV14
CASSQRISGDTQYF
TGTGCCAGCAGCCAAAGGATAAGCGGGGATACGCAGTATTTT
>TRBJ1-1|NA|few|TRBV10-3
CAISRSQGFTEAFF
TGTGCCATCAGCCGATCCCAGGGATTTACTGAAGCTTTCTTT
>TRBJ1-2|NA|few|TRBV5-4
CASSSRLGYGYTF
TGTGCCAGCAGCTCAAGACTGGGCTATGGCTACACCTTC
>TRBJ2-7|NA|NA|TRBV11-3
CASTPGVGNSYEQYF
TGTGCCAGCACCCCAGGGGTAGGAAACTCCTACGAGCAGTACTTC
>TRBJ2-2|TRBD2|NA|TRBV30
CAWTGTSTNTGELFF
TGTGCCTGGACAGGGACTAGCACCAACACCGGGGAGCTGTTTTTT
>TRBJ1-4|TRBD1|NA|TRBV19
CASSMWDSEKLFF
TGTGCCAGTAGTATGTGGGACAGTGAAAAACTGTTTTTT
>TRBJ2-1|TRBD1|NA|TRBV2
CASSVSGTGVFNEQFF
TGTGCCAGCAGCGTCTCCGGGACAGGGGTTTTCAATGAGCAGTTCTTC
>TRBJ2-7|NA|NA|TRBV19
CASSMNSYEQYF
TGTGCCAGTAGTATGAACAGTTACGAGCAGTACTTC
>TRBJ2-1|TRBD2|NA|TRBV14
CASSQGLAGGYYNEQFF
TGTGCCAGCAGCCAAGGACTAGCGGGAGGGTACTACAATGAGCAGTTCTTC
>TRBJ2-6|NA|NA|TRBV6-5
CASSQDTSGANVLTF
TGTGCCAGCAGCCAAGACACCTCTGGGGCCAACGTCCTGACTTTC
>TRBJ2-7|NA|NA|TRBV18
CASSPRGNEQYF
TGTGCCAGCTCACCTCGGGGTAACGAGCAGTACTTC
>TRBJ2-7|NA|NA|TRBV10-3
CAIREDSSYEQYF
TGTGCCATCCGTGAGGACAGCTCCTACGAGCAGTACTTC
>TRBJ1-1|NA|NA|TRBV5-1
CASSLTRGGTEAFF
TGCGCCAGCAGCTTGACTCGGGGGGGCACTGAAGCTTTCTTT